The 13 T cell receptor beta chains reported below all come from one sample, sequenced in a study of vaccination and CD4 T cells after COVID-19 (dated by TCRdb to about 2022). The sample's treatment or condition, from its label and the paper: approximately 9-day PBMC culture with coronavirus spike peptide pools or control peptides (ViraFEST assay). The library was obtained by PCR. Sequencing relied on an Illumina iSeq 100. At the Johns Hopkins FTIC core, DNA from the cultured CD4+ T cells underwent TCR sequencing with the Oncomine TCR Beta short-read assay. TCRdb's own reprocessing of the public reads used fastp at Q25 and MiXCR and kept productive beta chains. Every CDR3 protein is listed once, alongside the most common genes and DNA of its rows. The sample table lists approximately 26,000 distinct CDR3 sequences, 55% to 70% of them with a count of one. In total, the top ten clones hold 4.5% to 5% of the sample.

These TCRs are of unknown antigen specificity. The sequencing sample was made of CD4+ T cells from blood, cultured in vitro. All receptors come from a human donor who had recovered from COVID-19.

CDR3 sequence reads: CSATSGSSYEQYF. The CDR3 DNA is TGCAGTGCTACAAGCGGGAGCTCCTACGAGCAGTACTTC. The rearrangement joins TRBV20-1 to TRBJ2-7; 8 positions agree with TRBD2. The CDR3 loop spans 13 amino acids. Germline V gene sequence: CDR1 DFQATT, CDR2 SNEGSKA (reference sequence). The V and J ends lost 4 bases and 0 bases, in that order; junction bases with no gene match: 2.

The chain joins TRBV5-1 to TRBJ1-2; 9 bases are a match to TRBD1. The ends lost 3 bases at V and 2 bases at J; junction bases unmatched: 5. The CDR3 is made up of 15 amino acids. Germline CDR1 SGHRS, CDR2 YFSETQ. The CDR3 DNA reads TGCGCCAGCAGCTGGGGGACAGGGAAAAACTATGGCTACACCTTC. This encodes CASSWGTGKNYGYTF.

This clonotype was recorded a few times. V gene TRBV7-9 combines with J gene TRBJ2-1, with 9 nucleotides matching TRBD2. The CDR3 is 16 residues long. Germline values: CDR1 SEHNR, CDR2 FQNEAQ (reference sequence). J lost 8 bases, V lost 3 bases, and 11 bases had no gene match. Written as DNA, the CDR3 is TGTGCCAGCAGCTTTGGGACTAGCTCTTTAGTGCATGAGCAGTTCTTC. Encoded protein: CASSFGTSSLVHEQFF.

The chain links TRBV12-3 or TRBV12-4 to TRBJ2-2; D possibly corresponds to TRBD1 (6 bases). The ends were cut back, 6 bases at V and 7 bases at J, with 12 bases in the middle. The CDR3 spans 13 residues. The CDR3 DNA sequence: TGTGCCAGCAGACGGACAGTTGGCGGGGAGCTGTTTTTT. Translation: CASRRTVGGELFF.

This clonotype was seen only once. The rearrangement links TRBV7-6 to TRBJ1-3; 8 nucleotides match TRBD1. V lost 5 bases, J lost 3 bases, and 9 bases stayed unmatched. CDR3 length equals 16 residues. CDR1 SGHVS and CDR2 FNYEAQ come from the germline V gene. The CDR3: CASSPRQGRFGNTIYF. The CDR3, as DNA: TGTGCCAGCAGCCCACGACAGGGGAGGTTTGGAAACACCATATATTTT. Together with reference TRBV7-6 and TRBJ1-3, the CDR3 gives the full variable domain: GAGVSQSPRYKVTKRGQDVALRCDPISGHVSLYWYRQALGQGPEFLTYFNYEAQQDKSGLPNDRFSAERPEGSISTLTIQRTEQRDSAMYRCASSPRQGRFGNTIYFGEGSWLTVV.

This clonotype ranks as medium-sized. This chain uses TRBV20-1 with TRBJ1-1; D call uncertain. The V and J ends lost 0 bases and 7 bases respectively, with 12 bases between them. CDR1 is DFQATT and CDR2 is SNEGSKA in the germline V gene (reference sequence). This CDR3 spans 13 amino acids. CDR3 region: CSARDPLSLEAFF. CDR3 sequence (DNA): TGCAGTGCTAGAGATCCACTGTCCCTTGAAGCTTTCTTT.

The V gene is TRBV20-1, the J gene TRBJ2-7; TRBD2 matches at 10 bases. The CDR3 contains 16 residues. The ends lost 6 bases at V and 5 bases at J; junction bases unmatched: 16. CDR1 is DFQATT and CDR2 is SNEGSKA in the germline V gene (reference sequence). DNA for the CDR3: TGCAGTGCCCCTCCGGGGAGCGGGAGGGCCTTGGACGAGCAGTACTTC. This gives the protein CSAPPGSGRALDEQYF.

This clonotype showed up just a few times. The V and J genes are TRBV15 and TRBJ1-5; D possibly corresponds to TRBD1 (5 bases). This CDR3 comprises 17 residues. Trimming removed 1 base at V and 9 bases at J, with 22 bases between. Germline loops: CDR1 LNHNV, CDR2 YYDKDF (reference sequence). The CDR3 region is CATSRGGGARRSGPQHF. The CDR3 coding sequence is TGTGCCACCAGCAGAGGTGGCGGGGCCCGGAGGAGTGGGCCCCAGCATTTT.

The chain links TRBV20-1 to TRBJ2-1, with 14 bases matching TRBD2. V lost 5 bases to trimming and J lost 6 bases; unmatched junction nucleotides: 6. The CDR3 contains 15 residues. The germline gives CDR1 DFQATT, CDR2 SNEGSKA (reference sequence). CDR3 protein: CSAQPGTSGSNEQFF. CDR3 nucleotides: TGCAGTGCTCAGCCCGGGACTAGCGGGAGCAATGAGCAGTTCTTC.

This chain connects TRBV20-1 to TRBJ2-5; perhaps TRBD2 as D (6 bases). The CDR3 sequence is 12 residues long. V was cut by 6 bases and J by 1 base, with 9 bases left in between. Germline V gives CDR1 DFQATT, CDR2 SNEGSKA (reference sequence). The CDR3 DNA follows: TGCAGTGCGGCCGGGGGCCAAGAGACCCAGTACTTC. Translation: CSAAGGQETQYF.

The rearrangement joins TRBV6-1 to TRBJ2-7; TRBD2 aligns across 9 bases. Germline V lookup: CDR1 MNHNS, CDR2 SASEGT. V was clipped by 7 bases and J by 1 base; unmatched bases: 8. The CDR3 sequence is 15 residues long. For the CDR3, the DNA is TGTGCCAGCACCAAGGGTAGCGGGGGATCCTACGAGCAGTACTTC. Amino acids: CASTKGSGGSYEQYF.

This clonotype showed up just once. The chain carries TRBV4-3 and TRBJ1-5; maybe TRBD1 (5 bases). The V end was cut by 4 bases, the J end by 5 bases, with 15 bases between. Germline CDR1 is LGHNA and CDR2 is YSLEER. This CDR3 has 15 amino acids. The CDR3 nucleotides are TGCGCCAGCAGCCTCATCCGGGACGGTGATCAGCCCCAGCATTTT. The encoded protein is CASSLIRDGDQPQHF.

This rearrangement joins TRBV6-1 to TRBJ1-6; TRBD1 aligns across 12 bases. Trimming took 4 bases from V and 10 from J; bases not matched to a gene: 2. The CDR3 is made up of 14 amino acids. From germline, CDR1 is MNHNS and CDR2 SASEGT. The CDR3 here is CASSGDRGHSPLHF. The CDR3 region has the DNA TGTGCCAGCAGTGGGGACAGGGGGCACTCACCCCTCCACTTT.